This T cell receptor beta chain comes out of a study of regulatory T cells in long-lasting Graves disease. Study in general: Antithyroid drugs had been given to newly diagnosed Graves' patients for under 3 months. The study, taken as a whole, reports: Sampling was limited to peripheral blood rather than thyroid tissue.

Through Arm-PCR of CDR3 regions and iRepertoire HTBI primers, TCR beta libraries were built. TCRdb redid the calling of the multiplex PCR reads with MiXCR, one entry per CDR3 protein. The sample lists about 500,000 distinct CDR3 sequences; around 12% were seen once. Indicated time point: newly diagnosed GD, antithyroid drugs for less than 3 months. Generation of the TCR library employed RNA extracted from PBMCs. Each patient gave roughly 9.2 milliliters of EDTA-anticoagulated peripheral blood. This clonotype was counted at least ten times. Its cognate antigen is unknown. These same data were also listed under a study on T cells in Graves' hyperthyroidism and ophthalmopathy.

Material: peripheral blood mononuclear cells (PBMCs), obtained at new diagnosis, from a patient treated with antithyroid drugs. The clonotype comes from a woman in her twenties or thirties with Graves disease.

CDR3 DNA: TGTGCCAGCAGCCGAATACAGGGTTTAAATGAAAAACTGTTTTTT. It codes for CASSRIQGLNEKLFF. The chain has TRBV27 and TRBJ1-4, with D possibly being TRBD1 (6 bases). Germline values: CDR1 MNHEY, CDR2 SMNVEV (reference sequence). The V gene lost 6 bases and the J gene lost 5 bases, with 16 bases spanning the gap. The CDR3 sequence is 15 residues long.